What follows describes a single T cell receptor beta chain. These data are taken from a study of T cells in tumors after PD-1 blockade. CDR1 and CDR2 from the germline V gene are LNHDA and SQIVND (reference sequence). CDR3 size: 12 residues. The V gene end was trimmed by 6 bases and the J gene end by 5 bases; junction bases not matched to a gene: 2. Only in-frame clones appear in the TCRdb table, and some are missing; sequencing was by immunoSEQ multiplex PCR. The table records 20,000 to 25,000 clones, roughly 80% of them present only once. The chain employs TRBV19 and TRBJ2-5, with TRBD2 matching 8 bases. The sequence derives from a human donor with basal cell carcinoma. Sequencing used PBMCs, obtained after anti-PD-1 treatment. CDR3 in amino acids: CASRSGGETQYF. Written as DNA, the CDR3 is TGTGCCAGTAGATCGGGAGGGGAGACCCAGTACTTC.